The 8 T cell receptor beta chains given below trace back to one sample, sequenced in a study of blood T cell repertoires in COVID-19 (dated by TCRdb to the early 2020s). The protocol used for the library was the immunoSEQ multiplex PCR assay. Not all clones reach the TCRdb copy of this immuneACCESS table, which keeps in-frame sequences only. Checked studies attribute under half of the gap to unresolved V genes and leave the rest unexplained. The sample has fewer than 250,000 clones on record, approximately 90% of them singletons. The top ten clonotypes cover 11% of the sample. The material sequenced was PBMCs or T cells enriched from blood (not recorded which). The receptors derive from a man aged 30 to 39 who had recovered from COVID-19.

The chain recombines TRBV6-6 with TRBJ2-3, with a tentative D call TRBD2 (5 bases). V was cut by 8 bases and J by 6 bases, with 21 bases left in between. The germline gives CDR1 MNHNY, CDR2 SVGAGI (reference sequence). The CDR3 is 15 residues long. The CDR3 region has the DNA TGTGCCAGCTCCCGAGACTATCCGCCTTGGGATACGCAGTATTTT. Translated, it gives CASSRDYPPWDTQYF.

The chain recombines TRBV27 with TRBJ2-3, with D possibly TRBD2 on 5 matching bases. Germline V CDR1 and CDR2: MNHEY, SMNVEV (reference sequence). The length of the CDR3 is 18 residues. V lost 1 base and J lost 5, with 22 bases in between. CDR3 in amino acids: CASSLWGSRSLGRDTQYF. Here the CDR3 DNA reads TGTGCCAGCAGTTTATGGGGTAGCAGGAGCTTAGGGAGAGATACGCAGTATTTT.

The V call is TRBV28, the J call TRBJ1-5, with D possibly TRBD1 on 6 matching bases. The V end lost 6 bases, the J end lost 0 bases, and 15 bases lay between the germline ends. The CDR3 runs to 16 residues. Germline V CDR1 and CDR2: MDHEN, SYDVKM. The CDR3 region is CASSPRTVYSNQPQHF. The CDR3 DNA is TGTGCCAGCAGCCCACGGACAGTTTATAGCAATCAGCCCCAGCATTTT.

The CDR3 region is CASTPSENPYEQYF. CDR3 DNA: TGTGCCAGCACCCCGTCAGAAAACCCCTACGAGCAGTACTTC. This chain joins TRBV5-5 and TRBJ2-7; D is uncertain. V lost 6 bases to trimming and J lost 2 bases, with 15 bases between them. This CDR3 contains 14 residues. Germline assignment: CDR1 SGHKS and CDR2 YYEKEE (reference sequence).

The CDR3 region is CASRQQQNQPQHF. In nucleotides, the CDR3 is TGTGCCAGCAGGCAACAGCAAAATCAGCCCCAGCATTTT. This chain uses TRBV12-3 or TRBV12-4 with TRBJ1-5; D remains unclear. V was clipped by 6 bases and J by 4 bases, with 10 bases between them. The CDR3 has 13 amino acids.

This chain uses TRBV2 with TRBJ1-2; D perhaps matches TRBD1 (6 bases). Trimming left V 5 bases short and J 4 bases short, with 14 bases between. The CDR3 sequence is 14 residues long. Germline values: CDR1 SNHLY, CDR2 FYNNEI. In nucleotides, the CDR3 is TGTGCCAGCAGTAAAATCAGGGGCACCTATGGCTACACCTTC. Encoded protein: CASSKIRGTYGYTF.

This chain joins TRBV13 and TRBJ2-1; perhaps TRBD1 as D (5 bases). CDR3 length equals 14 residues. V was clipped by 2 bases and J by 5 bases, with 10 bases between them. Germline CDR1 PRHDT, CDR2 FYEKMQ (reference sequence). CDR3 loop: CASSLNLGHNEQFF. In DNA form, the CDR3 reads TGTGCCAGCAGCTTAAATCTGGGGCACAATGAGCAGTTCTTC.

There are a few counts of this clone. DNA of the CDR3: TGTGCCAGCAGCACGGGACAGAACTATGGCTACACCTTC. Translation: CASSTGQNYGYTF. The rearrangement uses TRBV7-9 and TRBJ1-2, with 7 bases matching TRBD1. The J segment lost 2 bases and the V segment lost 5 bases, leaving 2 bases of the junction unmatched. The germline V gene has CDR1 SEHNR and CDR2 FQNEAQ (reference sequence). The CDR3 is 13 amino acids.